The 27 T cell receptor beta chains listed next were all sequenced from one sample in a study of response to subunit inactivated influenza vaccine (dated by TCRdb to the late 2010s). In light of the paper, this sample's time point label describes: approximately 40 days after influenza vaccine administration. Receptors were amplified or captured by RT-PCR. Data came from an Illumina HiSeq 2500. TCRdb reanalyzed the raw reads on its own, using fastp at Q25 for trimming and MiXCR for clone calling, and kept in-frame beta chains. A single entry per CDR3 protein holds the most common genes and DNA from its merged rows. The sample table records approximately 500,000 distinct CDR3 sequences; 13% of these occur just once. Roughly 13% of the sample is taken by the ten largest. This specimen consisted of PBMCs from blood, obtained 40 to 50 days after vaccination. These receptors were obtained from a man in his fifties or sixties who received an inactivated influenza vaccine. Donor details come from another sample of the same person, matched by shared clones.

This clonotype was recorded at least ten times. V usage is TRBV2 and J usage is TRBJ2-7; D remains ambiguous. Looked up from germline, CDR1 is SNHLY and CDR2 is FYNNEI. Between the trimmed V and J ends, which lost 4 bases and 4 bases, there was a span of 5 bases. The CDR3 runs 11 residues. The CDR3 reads CASSGEYEQYF. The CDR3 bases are TGTGCCAGCAGTGGCGAGTACGAGCAGTACTTC.

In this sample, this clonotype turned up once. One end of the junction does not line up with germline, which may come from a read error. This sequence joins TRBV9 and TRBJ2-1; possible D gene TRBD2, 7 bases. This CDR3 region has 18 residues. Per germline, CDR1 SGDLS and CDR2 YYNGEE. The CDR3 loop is CASSVEGGLSSSYNEQLF. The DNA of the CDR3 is TGTGCCAGCAGCGTAGAGGGGGGGCTATCGAGCTCCTACAATGAGCAGCTCTTC.

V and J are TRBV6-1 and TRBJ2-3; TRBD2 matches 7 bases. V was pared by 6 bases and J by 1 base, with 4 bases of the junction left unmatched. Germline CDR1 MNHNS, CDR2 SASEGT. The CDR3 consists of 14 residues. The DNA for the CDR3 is TGTGCCAGCAGCGGCGGGGGACGCACAGATACGCAGTATTTT. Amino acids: CASSGGGRTDTQYF.

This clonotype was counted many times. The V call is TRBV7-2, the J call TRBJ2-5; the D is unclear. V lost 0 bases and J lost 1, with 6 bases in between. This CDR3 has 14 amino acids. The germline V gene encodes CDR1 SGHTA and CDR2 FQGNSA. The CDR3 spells CASSLASSQETQYF. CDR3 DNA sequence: TGTGCCAGCAGCTTAGCGTCCAGCCAAGAGACCCAGTACTTC.

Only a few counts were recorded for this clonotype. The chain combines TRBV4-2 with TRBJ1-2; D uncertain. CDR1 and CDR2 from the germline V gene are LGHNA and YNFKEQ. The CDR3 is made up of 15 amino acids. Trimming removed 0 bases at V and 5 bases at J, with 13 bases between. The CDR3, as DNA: TGTGCCAGCAGCCAAGATTTAAACGGGCCGTATGGCTACACCTTC. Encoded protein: CASSQDLNGPYGYTF.

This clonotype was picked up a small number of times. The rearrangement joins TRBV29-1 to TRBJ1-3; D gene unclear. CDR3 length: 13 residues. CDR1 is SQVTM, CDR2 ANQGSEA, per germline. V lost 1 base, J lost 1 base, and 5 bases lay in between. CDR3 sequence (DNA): TGCAGCGTTGAAGGCCGTTCTGGAAACACCATATATTTT. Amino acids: CSVEGRSGNTIYF.

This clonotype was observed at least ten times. Here the CDR3 DNA reads TGTGCCAGCAGCTTAGGGGCTTCCTACTACGAGCAGTACTTC. Translated: CASSLGASYYEQYF. The V and J genes are TRBV7-2 and TRBJ2-7; no clear D gene. Trimming left V 1 base short and J 3 bases short, with 10 bases between. Germline lookup yields CDR1 SGHTA and CDR2 FQGNSA. The CDR3 contains 14 residues. Full variable domain (remainder filled in from reference TRBV7-2 and TRBJ2-7): GAGVSQSPSNKVTEKGKDVELRCDPISGHTALYWYRQSLGQGLEFLIYFQGNSAPDKSGLPSDRFSAERTGGSVSTLTIQRTQQEDSAVYLCASSLGASYYEQYFGPGTRLTVT.

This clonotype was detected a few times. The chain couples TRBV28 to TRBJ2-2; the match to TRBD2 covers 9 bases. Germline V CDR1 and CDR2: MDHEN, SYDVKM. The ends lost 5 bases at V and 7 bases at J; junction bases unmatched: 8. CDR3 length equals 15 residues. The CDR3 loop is CASSGVAGVSGELFF. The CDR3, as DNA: TGTGCCAGCAGTGGGGTAGCGGGAGTCAGCGGGGAGCTGTTTTTT.

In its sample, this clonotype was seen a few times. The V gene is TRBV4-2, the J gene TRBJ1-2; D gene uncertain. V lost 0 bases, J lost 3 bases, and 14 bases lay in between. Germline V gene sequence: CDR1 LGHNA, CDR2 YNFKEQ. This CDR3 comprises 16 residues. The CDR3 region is CASSQEAQFSYYGYTF. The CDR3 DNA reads TGTGCCAGCAGCCAAGAGGCCCAGTTCAGTTACTATGGCTACACCTTC.

The CDR3 sequence is CASRSGEPGAEKLFF. CDR3 sequence (DNA): TGTGCCAGCAGGTCAGGTGAGCCGGGAGCTGAAAAACTGTTTTTT. V usage is TRBV6-1 and J usage is TRBJ1-4; the D is unclear. Between the trimmed V and J ends, which lost 6 bases and 7 bases, there was a span of 18 bases. Germline V gives CDR1 MNHNS, CDR2 SASEGT. The CDR3 extends over 15 amino acids.

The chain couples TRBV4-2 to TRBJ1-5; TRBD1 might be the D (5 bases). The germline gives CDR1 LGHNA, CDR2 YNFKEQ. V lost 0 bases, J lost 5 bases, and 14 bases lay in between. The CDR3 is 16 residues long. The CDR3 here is CASSQELAGWDQPQHF. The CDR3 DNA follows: TGTGCCAGCAGCCAAGAGTTGGCAGGGTGGGATCAGCCCCAGCATTTT.

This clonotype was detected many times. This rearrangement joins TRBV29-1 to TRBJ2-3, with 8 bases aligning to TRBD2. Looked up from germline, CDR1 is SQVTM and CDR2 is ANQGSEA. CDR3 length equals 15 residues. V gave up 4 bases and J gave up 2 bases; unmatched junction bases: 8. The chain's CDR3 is CSVVSGGFSTDTQYF. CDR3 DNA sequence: TGCAGCGTTGTAAGCGGGGGCTTTTCCACAGATACGCAGTATTTT.

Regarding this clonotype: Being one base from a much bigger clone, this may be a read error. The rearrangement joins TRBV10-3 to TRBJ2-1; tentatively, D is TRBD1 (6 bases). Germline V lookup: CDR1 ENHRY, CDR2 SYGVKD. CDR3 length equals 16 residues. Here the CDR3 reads CAISDRGPQSYNEQSF. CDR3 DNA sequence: TGTGCCATCAGTGACAGGGGCCCGCAGTCCTACAATGAGCAGTCCTTC.

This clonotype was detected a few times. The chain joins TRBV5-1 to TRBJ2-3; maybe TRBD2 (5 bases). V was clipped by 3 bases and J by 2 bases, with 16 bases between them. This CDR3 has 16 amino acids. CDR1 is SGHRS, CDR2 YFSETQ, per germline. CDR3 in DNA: TGCGCCAGCAGCTCACAACCCCGGGGTTTCACAGATACGCAGTATTTT. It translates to CASSSQPRGFTDTQYF.

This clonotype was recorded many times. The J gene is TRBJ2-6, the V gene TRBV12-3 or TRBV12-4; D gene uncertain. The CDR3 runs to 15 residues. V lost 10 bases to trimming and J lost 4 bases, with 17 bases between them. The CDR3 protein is CATKTAGSGANVLTF. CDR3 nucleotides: TGTGCCACCAAAACAGCCGGGTCCGGGGCCAACGTCCTGACTTTC.

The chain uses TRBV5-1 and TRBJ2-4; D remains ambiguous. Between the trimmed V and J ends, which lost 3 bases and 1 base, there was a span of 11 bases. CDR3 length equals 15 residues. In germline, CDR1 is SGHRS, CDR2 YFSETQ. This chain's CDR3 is CASSSDWIAKNIQYF. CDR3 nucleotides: TGCGCCAGCAGCTCCGATTGGATCGCCAAAAACATTCAGTACTTC. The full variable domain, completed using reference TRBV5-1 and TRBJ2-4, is KAGVTQTPRYLIKTRGQQVTLSCSPISGHRSVSWYQQTPGQGLQFLFEYFSETQRNKGNFPGRFSGRQFSNSRSEMNVSTLELGDSALYLCASSSDWIAKNIQYFGAGTRLSVL.

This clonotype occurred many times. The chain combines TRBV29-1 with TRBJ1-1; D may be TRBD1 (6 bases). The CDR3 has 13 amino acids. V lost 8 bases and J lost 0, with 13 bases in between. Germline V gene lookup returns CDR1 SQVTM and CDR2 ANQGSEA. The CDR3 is CSIKDRMNTEAFF. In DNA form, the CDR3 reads TGCAGCATAAAAGACAGGATGAACACTGAAGCTTTCTTT.

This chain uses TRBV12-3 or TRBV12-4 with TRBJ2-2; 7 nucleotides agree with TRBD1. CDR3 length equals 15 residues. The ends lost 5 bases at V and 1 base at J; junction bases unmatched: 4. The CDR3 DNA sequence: TGTGCCAGCAGTACCGGGACAGTGAACACCGGGGAGCTGTTTTTT. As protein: CASSTGTVNTGELFF.

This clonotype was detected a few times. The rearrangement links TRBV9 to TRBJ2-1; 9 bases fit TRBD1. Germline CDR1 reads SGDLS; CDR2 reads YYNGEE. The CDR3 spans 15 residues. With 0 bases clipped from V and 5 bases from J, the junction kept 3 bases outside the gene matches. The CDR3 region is CASSVGTGEHNEQFF. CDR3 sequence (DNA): TGTGCCAGCAGCGTAGGGACAGGGGAGCACAATGAGCAGTTCTTC. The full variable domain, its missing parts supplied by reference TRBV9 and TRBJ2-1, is DSGVTQTPKHLITATGQRVTLRCSPRSGDLSVYWYQQSLDQGLQFLIQYYNGEERAKGNILERFSAQQFPDLHSELNLSSLELGDSALYFCASSVGTGEHNEQFFGPGTRLTVL.

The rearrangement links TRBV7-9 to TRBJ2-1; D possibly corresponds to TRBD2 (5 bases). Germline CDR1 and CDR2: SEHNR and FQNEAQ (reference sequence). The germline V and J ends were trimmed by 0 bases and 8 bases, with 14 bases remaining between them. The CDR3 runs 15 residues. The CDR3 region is CASSLAGRGMYEQFF. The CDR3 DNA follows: TGTGCCAGCAGCTTAGCGGGCCGAGGGATGTATGAGCAGTTCTTC.

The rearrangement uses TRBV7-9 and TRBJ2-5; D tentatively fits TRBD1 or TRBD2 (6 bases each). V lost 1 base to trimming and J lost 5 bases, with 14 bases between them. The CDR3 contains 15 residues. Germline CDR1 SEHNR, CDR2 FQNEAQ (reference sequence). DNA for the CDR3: TGTGCCAGCAGCTTAGGTGGGGGGCGCGTTGAGACCCAGTACTTC. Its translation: CASSLGGGRVETQYF.

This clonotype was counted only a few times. The DNA of the CDR3 is TGTGCCAGCAGTTTTTATGGCACAGGGAAAGAGACCCAGTACTTC. This codes for CASSFYGTGKETQYF. The chain links TRBV12-3 or TRBV12-4 to TRBJ2-5; possible D gene TRBD1, 6 bases. The CDR3 runs to 15 residues. The V end was cut by 3 bases, the J end by 3 bases, with 14 bases between.

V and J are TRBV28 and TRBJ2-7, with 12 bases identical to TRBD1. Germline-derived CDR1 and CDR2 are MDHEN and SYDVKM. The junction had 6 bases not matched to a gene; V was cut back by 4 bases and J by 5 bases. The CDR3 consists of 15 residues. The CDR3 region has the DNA TGTGCCAGCAGTTCTACCGGGACAGGGGGCGACGAGCAGTACTTC. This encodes CASSSTGTGGDEQYF.

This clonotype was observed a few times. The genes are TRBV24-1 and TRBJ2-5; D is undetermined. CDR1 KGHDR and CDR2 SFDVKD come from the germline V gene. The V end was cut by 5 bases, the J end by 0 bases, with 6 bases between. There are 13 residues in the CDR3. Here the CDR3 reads CATSGQNQETQYF. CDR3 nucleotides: TGTGCCACCAGTGGGCAGAACCAAGAGACCCAGTACTTC.

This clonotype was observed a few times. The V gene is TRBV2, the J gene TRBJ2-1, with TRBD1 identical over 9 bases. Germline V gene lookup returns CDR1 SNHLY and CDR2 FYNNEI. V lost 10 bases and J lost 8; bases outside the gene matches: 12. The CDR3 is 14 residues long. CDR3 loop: CAITGTGLSDEQFF. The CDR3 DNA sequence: TGTGCCATCACCGGGACAGGGTTAAGTGATGAGCAGTTCTTC.

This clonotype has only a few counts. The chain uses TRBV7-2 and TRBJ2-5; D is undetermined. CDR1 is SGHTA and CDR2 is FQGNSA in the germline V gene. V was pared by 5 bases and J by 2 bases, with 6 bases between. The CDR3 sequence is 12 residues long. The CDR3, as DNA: TGTGCCAGCAGCACTAATCAAGAGACCCAGTACTTC. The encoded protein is CASSTNQETQYF.

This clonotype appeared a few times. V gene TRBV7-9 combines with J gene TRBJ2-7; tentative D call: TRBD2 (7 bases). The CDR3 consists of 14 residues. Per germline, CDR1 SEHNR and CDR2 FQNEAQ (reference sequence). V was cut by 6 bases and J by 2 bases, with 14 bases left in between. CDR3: CASRGGGTPYEQYF. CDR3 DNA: TGTGCCAGCAGGGGCGGGGGCACCCCCTACGAGCAGTACTTC.